The entry below gives a single T cell receptor beta chain sequence along with its context. Its specificity is unknown. This sample was taken from a study of cytomegalovirus exposure and HLA in healthy donors. Study results and caveats: Relative to the roughly 700-donor mean, N-insertions were reportedly fewer in an Asian-associated ancestry cluster in a later analysis. In vitro checks showed that a few CMV-associated chains really do target CMV antigens. Later analysis indicated greater clonal expansion among HLA-associated TCR beta chains than among equally common other chains. Sequencing likely produced, as an artifact, a cluster of highly shared sequence variants.

Trimming took off 2 bases at V and 3 bases at J, with 12 bases between the two ends. This CDR3 has 15 amino acids. Germline loops: CDR1 MDHEN, CDR2 SYDVKM. The study ran its PCR with 60 Vbeta and 13 Jbeta primers. This table comes from immunoSEQ multiplex PCR, and its TCRdb copy is limited to in-frame clones, with some not included. This table has over 150,000 clones, roughly 86% appearing once. The chain links TRBV28 to TRBJ2-3; D is possibly TRBD1 (5 bases). Sequences were obtained from PBMCs. The receptor was derived from a girl between 5 and 17 years old in good health and CMV-seropositive. For the CDR3, the DNA is TGTGCCAGCAGTTTAACCAGGGAAAGGACAGATACGCAGTATTTT. Translated: CASSLTRERTDTQYF.